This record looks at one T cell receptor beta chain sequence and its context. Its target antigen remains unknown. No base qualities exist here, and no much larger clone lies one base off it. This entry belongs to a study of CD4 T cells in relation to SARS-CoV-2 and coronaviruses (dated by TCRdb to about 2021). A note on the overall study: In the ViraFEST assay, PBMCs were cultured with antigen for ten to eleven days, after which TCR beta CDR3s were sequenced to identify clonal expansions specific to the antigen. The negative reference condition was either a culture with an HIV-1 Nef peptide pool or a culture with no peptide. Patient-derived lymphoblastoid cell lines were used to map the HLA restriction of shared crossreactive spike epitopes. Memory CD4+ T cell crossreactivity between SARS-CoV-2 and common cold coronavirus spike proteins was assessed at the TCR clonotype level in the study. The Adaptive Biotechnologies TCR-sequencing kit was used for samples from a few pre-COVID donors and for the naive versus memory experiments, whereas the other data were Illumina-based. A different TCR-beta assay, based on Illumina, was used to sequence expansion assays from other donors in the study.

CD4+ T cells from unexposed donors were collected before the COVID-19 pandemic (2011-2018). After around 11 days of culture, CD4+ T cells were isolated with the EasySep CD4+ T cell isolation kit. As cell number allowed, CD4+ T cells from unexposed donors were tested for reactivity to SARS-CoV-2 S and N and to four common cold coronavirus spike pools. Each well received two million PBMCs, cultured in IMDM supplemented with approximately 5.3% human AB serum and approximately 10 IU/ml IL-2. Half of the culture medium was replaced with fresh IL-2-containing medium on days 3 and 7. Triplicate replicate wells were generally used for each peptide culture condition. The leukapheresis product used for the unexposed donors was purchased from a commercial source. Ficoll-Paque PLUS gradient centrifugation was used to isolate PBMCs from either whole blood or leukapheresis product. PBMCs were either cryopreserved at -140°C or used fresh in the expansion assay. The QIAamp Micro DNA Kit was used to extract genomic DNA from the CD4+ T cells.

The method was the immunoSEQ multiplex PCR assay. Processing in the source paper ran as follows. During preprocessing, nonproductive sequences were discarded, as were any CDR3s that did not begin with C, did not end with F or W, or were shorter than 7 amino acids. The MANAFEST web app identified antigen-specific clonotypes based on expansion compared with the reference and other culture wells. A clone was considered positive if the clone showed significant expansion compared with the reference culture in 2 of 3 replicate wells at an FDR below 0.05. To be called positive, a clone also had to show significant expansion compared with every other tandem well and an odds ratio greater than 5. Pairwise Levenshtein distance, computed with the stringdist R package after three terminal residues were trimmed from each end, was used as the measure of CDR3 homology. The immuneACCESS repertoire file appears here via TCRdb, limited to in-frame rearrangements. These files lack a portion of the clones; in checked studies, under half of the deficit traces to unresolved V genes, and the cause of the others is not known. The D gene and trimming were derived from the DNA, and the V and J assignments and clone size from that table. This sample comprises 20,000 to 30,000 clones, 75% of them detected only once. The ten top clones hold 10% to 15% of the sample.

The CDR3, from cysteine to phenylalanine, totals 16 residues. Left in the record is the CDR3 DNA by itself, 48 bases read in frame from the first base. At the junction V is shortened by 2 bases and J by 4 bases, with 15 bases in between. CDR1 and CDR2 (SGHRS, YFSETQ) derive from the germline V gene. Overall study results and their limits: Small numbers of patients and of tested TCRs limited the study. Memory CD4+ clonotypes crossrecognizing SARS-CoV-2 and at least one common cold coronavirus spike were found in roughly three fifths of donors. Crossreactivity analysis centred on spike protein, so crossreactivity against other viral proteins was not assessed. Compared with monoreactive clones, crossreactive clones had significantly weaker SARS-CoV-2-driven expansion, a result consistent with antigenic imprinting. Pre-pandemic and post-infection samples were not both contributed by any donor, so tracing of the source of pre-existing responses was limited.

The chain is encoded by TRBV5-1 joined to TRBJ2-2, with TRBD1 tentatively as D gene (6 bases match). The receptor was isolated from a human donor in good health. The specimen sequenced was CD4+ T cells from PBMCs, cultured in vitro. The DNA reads TGCGCCAGCAGCTTCGGTATGGGGGCGGGCACCGGGGAGCTGTTTTTT. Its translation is CASSFGMGAGTGELFF.